The 22 T cell receptor beta chains below all came from one sample that was sequenced in a study of shared clonotypes between healthy human individuals. Sequencing was performed with immunoSEQ multiplex PCR; in TCRdb, only in-frame clones are kept and a portion is missing. The sample holds around 2.1 million clones; 90% to 96% are singletons and the top ten take 0.1% to 0.15%. Material: naive CD4+ T cells sorted from blood. The subset here: CD45RA+ positively selected. The receptors here all came from a man aged 18 to 29 in good health.

This chain links TRBV7-2 with TRBJ2-5; 15 positions match TRBD2. CDR1 SGHTA and CDR2 FQGNSA come from the germline V gene. J was trimmed by 4 bases and V by 4 bases; bases with no gene match: 7. CDR3 length: 17 residues. The CDR3 DNA is TGTGCCAGCAGCTCCGGGACTAGCGGGAGGACGGGAGAGACCCAGTACTTC. Its protein product is CASSSGTSGRTGETQYF.

This clone was recorded only once. One end of the junction does not line up with germline, which may come from a read error. This chain's CDR3 is CASSRSGSQETQYF. The CDR3 nucleotides read TGTGCTAGCAGCCGTAGCGGGAGCCAAGAGACCCAGTACTTC. The chain uses TRBV7-7 and TRBJ2-5, with TRBD2 identical over 9 bases. Germline V CDR1 and CDR2: SSHAT, FNYEAQ (reference sequence). The CDR3 spans 14 residues.

The CDR3, as DNA: TGTGCCAGCAGATCCGACAGGGGGAACTCCTACGAGCAGTACTTC. The encoded protein is CASRSDRGNSYEQYF. V usage is TRBV5-4 and J usage is TRBJ2-7; TRBD1 matches at 9 bases. V shed 5 bases, J shed 0 bases, and the junction held 6 bases outside the gene matches. The CDR3 totals 15 residues. The V gene's germline CDR1 is SGHNT and CDR2 YYREEE (reference sequence).

V gene TRBV5-6 combines with J gene TRBJ1-3; D ambiguous. The V end lost 0 bases, the J end lost 3 bases, and 10 bases lay between the germline ends. The CDR3 is 15 residues long. Germline V gives CDR1 SGHDT, CDR2 YYEEEE. Here the CDR3 DNA reads TGTGCCAGCAGCTTGGCCGGTGTTAATGGAAACACCATATATTTT. This encodes CASSLAGVNGNTIYF.

The chain carries TRBV5-1 and TRBJ2-7, with 7 nucleotides matching TRBD1. This CDR3 is 13 amino acids long. Germline assignment: CDR1 SGHRS and CDR2 YFSETQ. The trim removed 4 bases at V and 6 bases at J, leaving 7 bases unmatched. CDR3 sequence (DNA): TGCGCCAGCAGCCATGACAGGGTTGGCGAGCAGTACTTC. Its translation is CASSHDRVGEQYF.

The chain has TRBV9 and TRBJ2-3; perhaps TRBD2 as D (6 bases). CDR1 and CDR2 from the germline V gene are SGDLS and YYNGEE. The CDR3 consists of 15 residues. V dropped 4 bases and J dropped 2 bases, with 14 bases sitting between them. CDR3 sequence: CASSSGGLDTDTQYF. DNA of the CDR3: TGTGCCAGCAGCTCTGGGGGACTGGACACAGATACGCAGTATTTT.

To note about this clone: One end of the junction varies from germline; a read error may be responsible. V is TRBV4-1 and J is TRBJ2-5; the D gene could be TRBD1 or TRBD2 (5 bases each). The CDR3 is made up of 12 amino acids. Germline V gene data show CDR1 as MGHRA and CDR2 as YSYEKL. In DNA, the CDR3 is TGCGCCAGCAGCCAAGAGTCAGGGACGAGGGACTTC. Translating gives CASSQESGTRDF.

This chain uses TRBV10-3 with TRBJ2-3; the D gene is possibly TRBD2 (6 bases). CDR1 ENHRY and CDR2 SYGVKD come from the germline V gene. The V gene lost 3 bases and the J gene lost 3 bases, with 13 bases spanning the gap. There are 15 residues in the CDR3. CDR3: CAISDWAGRTDTQYF. Here the CDR3 DNA reads TGTGCCATCAGTGACTGGGCGGGGAGGACAGATACGCAGTATTTT.

The V and J genes are TRBV4-1 and TRBJ1-2; D not resolved. Germline assignment: CDR1 MGHRA and CDR2 YSYEKL. Trimming cost V 0 bases and J 8 bases, with 13 bases left between them. The CDR3 runs to 14 residues. DNA of the CDR3: TGCGCCAGCAGCCAAGAGAGGGCGCAGTTCGGCTACACCTTC. Its translation: CASSQERAQFGYTF.

The V and J genes are TRBV29-1 and TRBJ2-5; D unclear. Germline values: CDR1 SQVTM, CDR2 ANQGSEA. V was shortened by 5 bases and J by 6 bases, with 13 bases between the two germline ends. CDR3 length equals 12 residues. CDR3 coding DNA: TGCAGCGTTTCCCCTGACCTGAAGACCCAGTACTTC. It specifies CSVSPDLKTQYF.

The chain carries TRBV7-9 and TRBJ2-1; D is uncertain. V was pared by 2 bases and J by 3 bases, with 11 bases between. CDR3 length equals 15 residues. CDR1 is SEHNR and CDR2 is FQNEAQ in the germline V gene (reference sequence). The CDR3 region is CASSLLIPGYNEQFF. The CDR3 DNA is TGTGCCAGCAGCTTACTTATCCCCGGCTACAATGAGCAGTTCTTC.

The CDR3 DNA reads as TGCGCCAGCAGCTTGTCTCCCGGGACAGGGTGGCACTATGGCTACACCTTC. Translated, it gives CASSLSPGTGWHYGYTF. The chain employs TRBV5-1 and TRBJ1-2, with 9 bases matching TRBD1. This CDR3 is built from 17 residues. V gave up 1 base and J gave up 3 bases; unmatched junction bases: 10. The V gene's germline CDR1 is SGHRS and CDR2 YFSETQ.

This sequence joins TRBV18 and TRBJ1-1; maybe TRBD1 (6 bases). The germline gives CDR1 KGHSH, CDR2 LQKENI. This CDR3 is built from 13 residues. V lost 5 bases, J lost 6 bases, and 13 bases lay in between. The CDR3 DNA is TGTGCCAGCTCAATTCACGAGGGGGCTGAAGCTTTCTTT. Translated: CASSIHEGAEAFF.

J is TRBJ1-2 and V is TRBV6-5; maybe TRBD1 (6 bases). CDR1 and CDR2 (germline): MNHEY, SVGAGI. V gave up 7 bases and J gave up 3 bases, with 12 bases separating them. The CDR3 sequence is 13 residues long. CDR3 coding DNA: TGTGCCAGCACCAGGGGAGCTTACTATGGCTACACCTTC. It is translated as CASTRGAYYGYTF.

This clone was detected only once. J is TRBJ2-7 and V is TRBV5-8, with D perhaps being TRBD1 or TRBD2 (5 bases each). The germline gives CDR1 SGHTS, CDR2 YDEGEE. CDR3 length: 16 residues. Trimming removed 3 bases at V and 3 bases at J, with 19 bases between. DNA of the CDR3: TGTGCCAGCAGCTGGGGACGTTGGGGTTCTTTCTACGAGCAGTACTTC. Protein product: CASSWGRWGSFYEQYF.

The chain links TRBV28 to TRBJ1-6; no reliable D call. The CDR3 has 13 residues. Trimming took off 2 bases at V and 10 bases at J, with 9 bases between the two ends. The germline CDR1 and CDR2 sequences are MDHEN and SYDVKM. The CDR3 DNA sequence: TGTGCCAGCAGTTTAAACGAATTATCACCCCTCCACTTT. The encoded protein is CASSLNELSPLHF. The entire variable domain, with the rest obtained from reference TRBV28 and TRBJ1-6, is as follows: DVKVTQSSRYLVKRTGEKVFLECVQDMDHENMFWYRQDPGLGLRLIYFSYDVKMKEKGDIPEGYSVSREKKERFSLILESASTNQTSMYLCASSLNELSPLHFGNGTRLTVT.

This clone has only one observation. This sample includes further DNA sequences coding for the same CDR3. V usage is TRBV7-2 and J usage is TRBJ1-4; a possible D gene is TRBD1 (5 bases). Germline-derived CDR1 and CDR2 are SGHTA and FQGNSA. There are 13 residues in the CDR3. V gave up 3 bases and J gave up 8 bases, with 10 bases separating them. DNA for the CDR3: TGTGCCAGCAGCTTCCAGGGTGGAGAAAAACTGTTTTTT. Encoded protein: CASSFQGGEKLFF.

The chain couples TRBV28 to TRBJ2-7; D ambiguous. There are 14 residues in the CDR3. V shed 2 bases and J shed 4 bases, with 12 bases lying between them. CDR1 and CDR2 from the germline V gene are MDHEN and SYDVKM. The DNA for the CDR3 is TGTGCCAGCAGTTTAGGGCAGGTACATTACGAGCAGTACTTC. This gives the protein CASSLGQVHYEQYF.

The chain uses TRBV7-2 and TRBJ2-2; TRBD2 matches 10 bases. The germline V gene has CDR1 SGHTA and CDR2 FQGNSA. The CDR3 runs to 16 residues. V was pared by 5 bases and J by 2 bases, with 5 bases of the junction left unmatched. CDR3 nucleotides: TGTGCCAGCAGCGAGGTAGCGGGGGGTAACACCGGGGAGCTGTTTTTT. It codes for CASSEVAGGNTGELFF.

The CDR3 DNA follows: TGTGCCAGCAGTTCCACAGGGGGCGGAACAGATACGCAGTATTTT. Its translation is CASSSTGGGTDTQYF. The chain combines TRBV28 with TRBJ2-3, with 9 bases identical to TRBD1. CDR1 and CDR2 (germline): MDHEN, SYDVKM. V gave up 4 bases and J gave up 3 bases; unmatched junction bases: 5. The length of the CDR3 is 15 residues.

V and J are TRBV5-4 and TRBJ2-7; a weak D match, TRBD1 (6 bases). CDR3 length: 14 amino acids. CDR1 and CDR2 from the germline V gene are SGHNT and YYREEE (reference sequence). Trimming left V 4 bases short and J 2 bases short, with 13 bases between. The CDR3 nucleotides are TGTGCCAGCAGCCCACAGGGATCCCCCTACGAGCAGTACTTC. Its protein product is CASSPQGSPYEQYF.

This chain links TRBV29-1 with TRBJ2-7; D gene ambiguous. Germline V CDR1 and CDR2: SQVTM, ANQGSEA. The CDR3 consists of 11 residues. V was shortened by 6 bases and J by 2 bases, with 8 bases between the two germline ends. CDR3 sequence: CSVKVTYEQYF. The DNA for the CDR3 is TGCAGCGTAAAGGTCACCTACGAGCAGTACTTC.